Sequencing of this T cell receptor (beta chain) was carried out in a study of CD8 T cells in Susac syndrome. An amount of RNA that ranged from roughly 0.5 to 1 ug was reverse transcribed with random hexamers. TCRdb re-analysed the immunoSEQ multiplex PCR reads in MiXCR, keeping a single row per CDR3 protein. The profile shows approximately 190,000 distinct CDR3 sequences, approximately 93% of them singletons. The germline V gene has CDR1 SGHAT and CDR2 FQDESV (reference sequence). This CDR3 spans 13 amino acids. Trimming took 4 bases from V and 5 from J; bases not matched to a gene: 4. This chain links TRBV11-1 with TRBJ2-5, with 7 bases matching TRBD1. The sequenced sample was CD4+ T cells from PBMCs. The clonotype originates from a human donor in good health. The CDR3 reads CASSSRQGETQYF. Here the CDR3 DNA reads TGTGCCAGCAGCTCAAGACAGGGCGAGACCCAGTACTTC.